The present T cell receptor beta chain was sequenced within a study of CD8 T cells in ankylosing spondylitis. The sample holds many counts of this clonotype. What it recognizes is unknown. Study-wide points: Some motif variants were previously reported in reactive arthritis synovial fluid and blood. One TCR beta motif, made up of 7 or 8 highly homologous variants, appeared characteristic of ankylosing spondylitis blood.

TCRdb re-analysed the 5' RACE reads in MiXCR, keeping a single row per CDR3 protein. The sample lists more than 200,000 distinct CDR3 sequences, under 30% occurring once. V dropped 7 bases and J dropped 8 bases, with 14 bases sitting between them. The CDR3 runs to 13 residues. The rearrangement links TRBV12-3 or TRBV12-4 to TRBJ1-4; D unclear. This clonotype was sampled from a male donor with ankylosing spondylitis or in good health (not recorded which). Input material: blood, either unsorted or a sorted T cell fraction (not recorded which). In DNA form, the CDR3 reads TGTGCCAGCACTCGCAATTACAAGGAAAAACTGTTTTTT. This codes for CASTRNYKEKLFF.